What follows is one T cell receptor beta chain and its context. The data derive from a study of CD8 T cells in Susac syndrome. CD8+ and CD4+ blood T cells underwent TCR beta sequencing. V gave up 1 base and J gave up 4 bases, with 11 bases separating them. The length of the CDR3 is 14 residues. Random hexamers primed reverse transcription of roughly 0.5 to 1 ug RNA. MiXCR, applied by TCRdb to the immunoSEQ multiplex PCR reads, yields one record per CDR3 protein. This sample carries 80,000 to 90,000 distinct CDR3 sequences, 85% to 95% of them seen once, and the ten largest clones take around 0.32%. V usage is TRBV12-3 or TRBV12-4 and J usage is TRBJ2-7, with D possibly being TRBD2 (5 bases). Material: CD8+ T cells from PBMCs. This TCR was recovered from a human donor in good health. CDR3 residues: CASSLGGLGYEQYF. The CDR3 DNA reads TGTGCCAGCAGTTTAGGTGGACTGGGATACGAGCAGTACTTC.